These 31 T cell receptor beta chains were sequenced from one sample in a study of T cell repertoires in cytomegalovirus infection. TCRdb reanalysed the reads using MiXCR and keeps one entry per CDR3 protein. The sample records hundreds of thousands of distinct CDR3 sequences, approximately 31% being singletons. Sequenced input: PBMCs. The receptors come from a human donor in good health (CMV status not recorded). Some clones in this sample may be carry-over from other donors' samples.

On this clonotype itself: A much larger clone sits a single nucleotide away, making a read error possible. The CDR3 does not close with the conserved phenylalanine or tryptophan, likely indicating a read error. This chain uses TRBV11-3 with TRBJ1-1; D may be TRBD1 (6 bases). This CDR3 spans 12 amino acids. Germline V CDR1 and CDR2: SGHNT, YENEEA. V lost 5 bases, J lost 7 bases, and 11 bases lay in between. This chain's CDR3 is CASSQGQLEAFC. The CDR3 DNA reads TGTGCCAGCAGCCAAGGACAGCTTGAAGCTTTCTGT.

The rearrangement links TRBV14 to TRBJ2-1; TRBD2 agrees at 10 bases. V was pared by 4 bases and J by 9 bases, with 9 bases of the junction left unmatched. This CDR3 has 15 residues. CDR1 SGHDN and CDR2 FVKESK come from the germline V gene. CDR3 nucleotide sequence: TGTGCCAGCAGCCCAGCGGGGGGGCTCCTGGGTGAGCAGTTCTTC. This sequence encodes CASSPAGGLLGEQFF.

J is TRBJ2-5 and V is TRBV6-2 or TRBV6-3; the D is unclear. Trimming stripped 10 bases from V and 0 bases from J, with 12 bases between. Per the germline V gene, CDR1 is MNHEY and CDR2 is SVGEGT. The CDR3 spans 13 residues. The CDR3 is CATSLEYQETQYF. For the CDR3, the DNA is TGTGCCACCTCCCTTGAGTACCAAGAGACCCAGTACTTC.

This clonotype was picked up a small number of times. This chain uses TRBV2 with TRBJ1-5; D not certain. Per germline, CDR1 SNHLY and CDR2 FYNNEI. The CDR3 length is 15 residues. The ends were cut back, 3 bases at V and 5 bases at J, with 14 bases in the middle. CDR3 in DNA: TGTGCCAGCAGTGATCTAATGGGATTCGATCAGCCCCAGCATTTT. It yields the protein CASSDLMGFDQPQHF.

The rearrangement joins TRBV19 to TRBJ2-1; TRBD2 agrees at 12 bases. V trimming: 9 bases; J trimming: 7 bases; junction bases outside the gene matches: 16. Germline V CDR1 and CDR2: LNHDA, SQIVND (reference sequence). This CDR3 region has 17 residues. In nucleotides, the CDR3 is TGTGCCAGCCTTAAGTGGGCTAGCGGGGGGGCTCTGAATGAGCAGTTCTTC. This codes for CASLKWASGGALNEQFF.

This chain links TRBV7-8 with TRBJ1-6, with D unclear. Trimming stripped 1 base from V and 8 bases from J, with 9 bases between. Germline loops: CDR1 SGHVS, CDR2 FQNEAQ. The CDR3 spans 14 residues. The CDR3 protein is CASSLVRLDSPLHF. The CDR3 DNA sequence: TGTGCCAGCAGCTTAGTCCGGCTGGATTCACCCCTCCACTTT.

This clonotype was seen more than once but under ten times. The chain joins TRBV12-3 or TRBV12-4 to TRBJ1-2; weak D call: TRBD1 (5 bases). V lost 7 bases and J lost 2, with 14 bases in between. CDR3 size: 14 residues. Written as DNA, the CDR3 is TGTGCCAGCAACCTAATGGGGGGGAACTATGGCTACACCTTC. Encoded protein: CASNLMGGNYGYTF.

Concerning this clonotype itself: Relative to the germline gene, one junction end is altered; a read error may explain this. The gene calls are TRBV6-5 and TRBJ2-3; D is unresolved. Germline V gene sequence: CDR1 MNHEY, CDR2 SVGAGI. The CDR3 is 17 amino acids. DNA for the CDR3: TGTGCCAGCAGTGGAAGGCCCTCTGAAGAGAAGCCAGATACGAAGTATTTT. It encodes CASSGRPSEEKPDTKYF.

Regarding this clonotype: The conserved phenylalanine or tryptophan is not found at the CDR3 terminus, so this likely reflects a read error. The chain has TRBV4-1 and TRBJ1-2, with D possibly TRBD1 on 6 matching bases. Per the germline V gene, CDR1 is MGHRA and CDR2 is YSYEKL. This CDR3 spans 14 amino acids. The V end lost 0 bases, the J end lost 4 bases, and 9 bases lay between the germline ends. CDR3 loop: CASSQEPQGYGYTL. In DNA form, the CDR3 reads TGCGCCAGCAGCCAAGAGCCACAGGGCTATGGCTACACCTTA.

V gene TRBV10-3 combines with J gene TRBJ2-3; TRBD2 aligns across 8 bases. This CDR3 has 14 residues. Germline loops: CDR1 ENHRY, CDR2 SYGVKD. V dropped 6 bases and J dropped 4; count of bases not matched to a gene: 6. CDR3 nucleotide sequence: TGTGCCATCAGCGGAGCGGGGGCTGCAGATACGCAGTATTTT. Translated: CAISGAGAADTQYF.

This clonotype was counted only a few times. DNA for the CDR3: TGCGCCAGCAGCCAACCCCGGGCCGGGAGGGTAGGAAACACCATATATTTT. Its translation: CASSQPRAGRVGNTIYF. The chain uses TRBV4-1 and TRBJ1-3; D ambiguous. Trimming cost V 2 bases and J 4 bases, with 18 bases left between them. CDR1 MGHRA and CDR2 YSYEKL come from the germline V gene. This CDR3 is built from 17 residues.

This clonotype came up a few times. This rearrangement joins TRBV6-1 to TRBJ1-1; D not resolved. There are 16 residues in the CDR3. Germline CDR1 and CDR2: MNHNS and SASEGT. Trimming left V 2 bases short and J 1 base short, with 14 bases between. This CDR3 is CASSEWGWSGNTEAFF. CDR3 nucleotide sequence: TGTGCCAGCAGTGAATGGGGTTGGTCAGGGAACACTGAAGCTTTCTTT.

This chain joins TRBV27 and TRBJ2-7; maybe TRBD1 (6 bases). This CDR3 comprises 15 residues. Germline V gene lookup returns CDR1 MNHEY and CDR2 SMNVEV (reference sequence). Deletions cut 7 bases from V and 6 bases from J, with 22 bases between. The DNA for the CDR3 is TGTGCCAGCAAGACTCCAGGGGATCTGGCGGTCGAGCAGTACTTC. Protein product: CASKTPGDLAVEQYF.

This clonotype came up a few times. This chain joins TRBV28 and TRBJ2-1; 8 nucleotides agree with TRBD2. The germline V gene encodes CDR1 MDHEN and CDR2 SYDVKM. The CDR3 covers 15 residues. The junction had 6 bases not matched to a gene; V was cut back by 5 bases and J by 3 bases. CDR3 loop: CASSRAGEHYNEQFF. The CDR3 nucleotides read TGTGCCAGCAGTAGAGCGGGGGAGCACTACAATGAGCAGTTCTTC.

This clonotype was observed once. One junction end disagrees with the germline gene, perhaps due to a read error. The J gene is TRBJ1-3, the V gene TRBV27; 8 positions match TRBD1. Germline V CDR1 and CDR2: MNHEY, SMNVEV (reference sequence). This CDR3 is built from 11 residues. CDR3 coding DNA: TGTGCCAGCAGGACAGGGGACACCATAGGGTTT. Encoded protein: CASRTGDTIGF.

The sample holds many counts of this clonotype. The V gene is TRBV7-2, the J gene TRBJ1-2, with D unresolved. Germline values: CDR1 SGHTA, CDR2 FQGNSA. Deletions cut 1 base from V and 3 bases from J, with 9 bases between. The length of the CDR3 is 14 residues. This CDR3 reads CASSLVYGHYGYTF. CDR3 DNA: TGTGCCAGCAGCTTAGTTTACGGCCACTATGGCTACACCTTC.

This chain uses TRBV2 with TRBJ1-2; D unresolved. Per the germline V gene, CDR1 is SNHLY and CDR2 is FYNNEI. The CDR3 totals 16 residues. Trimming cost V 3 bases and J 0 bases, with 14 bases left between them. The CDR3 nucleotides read TGTGCCAGCAGTGATAGGGCAGCTGGTACTAACTATGGCTACACCTTC. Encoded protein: CASSDRAAGTNYGYTF.

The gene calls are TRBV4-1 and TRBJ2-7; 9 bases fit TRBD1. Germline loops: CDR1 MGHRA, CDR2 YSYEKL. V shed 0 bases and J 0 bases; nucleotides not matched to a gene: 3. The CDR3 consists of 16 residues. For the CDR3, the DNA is TGCGCCAGCAGCCAAGACCCGGGACAGGGCTCCTACGAGCAGTACTTC. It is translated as CASSQDPGQGSYEQYF.

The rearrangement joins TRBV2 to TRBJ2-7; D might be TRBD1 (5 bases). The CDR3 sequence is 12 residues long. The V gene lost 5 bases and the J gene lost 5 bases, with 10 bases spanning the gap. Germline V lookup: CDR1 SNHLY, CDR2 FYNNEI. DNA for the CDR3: TGTGCCAGCAGTATGGACATCCACGAGCAGTACTTC. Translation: CASSMDIHEQYF. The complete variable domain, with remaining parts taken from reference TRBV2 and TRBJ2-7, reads EPEVTQTPSHQVTQMGQEVILRCVPISNHLYFYWYRQILGQKVEFLVSFYNNEISEKSEIFDDQFSVERPDGSNFTLKIRSTKLEDSAMYFCASSMDIHEQYFGPGTRLTVT.

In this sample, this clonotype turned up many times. CDR3 protein: CASTGLSSGNTIYF. Here the CDR3 DNA reads TGTGCCAGCACTGGCCTGAGCTCTGGAAACACCATATATTTT. V gene TRBV7-2 combines with J gene TRBJ1-3; D uncertain. The CDR3 length is 14 residues. Between the trimmed V and J ends, which lost 7 bases and 0 bases, there was a span of 10 bases. Germline values: CDR1 SGHTA, CDR2 FQGNSA.

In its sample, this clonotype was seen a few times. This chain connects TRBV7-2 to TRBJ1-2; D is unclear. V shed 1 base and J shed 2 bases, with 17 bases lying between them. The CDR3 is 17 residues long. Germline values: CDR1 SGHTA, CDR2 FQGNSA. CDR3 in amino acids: CASSLGGVQQFNYGYTF. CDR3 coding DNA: TGTGCCAGCAGCTTAGGGGGAGTACAGCAGTTCAACTATGGCTACACCTTC.

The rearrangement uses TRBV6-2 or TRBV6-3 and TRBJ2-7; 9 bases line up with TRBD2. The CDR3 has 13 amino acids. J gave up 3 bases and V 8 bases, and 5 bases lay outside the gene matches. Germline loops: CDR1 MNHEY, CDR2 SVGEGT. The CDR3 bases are TGTGCCAGCGGACGACTAGCGGACTACGAGCAGTACTTC. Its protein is CASGRLADYEQYF.

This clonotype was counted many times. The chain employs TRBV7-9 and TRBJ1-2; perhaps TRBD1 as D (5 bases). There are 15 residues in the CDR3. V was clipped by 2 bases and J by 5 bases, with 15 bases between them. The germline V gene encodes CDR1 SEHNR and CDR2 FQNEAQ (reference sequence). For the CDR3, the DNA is TGTGCCAGCAGCTTATCGCTGGGGGAGGGTTATGGCTACACCTTC. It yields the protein CASSLSLGEGYGYTF.

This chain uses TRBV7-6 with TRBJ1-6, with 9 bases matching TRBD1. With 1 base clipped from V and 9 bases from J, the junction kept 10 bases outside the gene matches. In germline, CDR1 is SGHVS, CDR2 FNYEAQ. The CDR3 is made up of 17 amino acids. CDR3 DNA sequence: TGTGCCAGCAGCTTAGACCCCCGGACAGGGGTGGGTTCACCCCTCCACTTT. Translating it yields CASSLDPRTGVGSPLHF.

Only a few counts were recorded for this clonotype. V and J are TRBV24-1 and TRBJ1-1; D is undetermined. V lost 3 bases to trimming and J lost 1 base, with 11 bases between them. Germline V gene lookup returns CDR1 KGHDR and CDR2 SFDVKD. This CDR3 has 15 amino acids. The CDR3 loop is CATSDPSLPNTEAFF. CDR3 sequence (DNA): TGTGCCACCAGTGATCCCAGTTTACCGAACACTGAAGCTTTCTTT.

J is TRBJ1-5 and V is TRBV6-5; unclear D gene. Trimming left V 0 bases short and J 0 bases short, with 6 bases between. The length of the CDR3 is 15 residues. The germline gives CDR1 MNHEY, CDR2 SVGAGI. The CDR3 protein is CASSYSGYSNQPQHF. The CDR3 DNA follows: TGTGCCAGCAGTTACTCGGGGTATAGCAATCAGCCCCAGCATTTT.

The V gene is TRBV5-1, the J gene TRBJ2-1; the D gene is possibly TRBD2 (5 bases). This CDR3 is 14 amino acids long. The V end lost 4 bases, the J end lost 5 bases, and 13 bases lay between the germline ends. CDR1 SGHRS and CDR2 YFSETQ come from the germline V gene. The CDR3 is CASSGGPGHNEQFF. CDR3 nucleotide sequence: TGCGCCAGCAGCGGCGGGCCGGGCCACAATGAGCAGTTCTTC.

The CDR3 DNA reads TGTGCCAGCAGCCATCTTCGACGGCCAGAGCAGTTCTTC. Protein sequence: CASSHLRRPEQFF. This chain links TRBV3-1 with TRBJ2-1; D is undetermined. V was trimmed by 3 bases and J by 10 bases, leaving 13 bases between them. Per germline, CDR1 LGHDT and CDR2 YNNKEL (reference sequence). The CDR3 is 13 residues long.

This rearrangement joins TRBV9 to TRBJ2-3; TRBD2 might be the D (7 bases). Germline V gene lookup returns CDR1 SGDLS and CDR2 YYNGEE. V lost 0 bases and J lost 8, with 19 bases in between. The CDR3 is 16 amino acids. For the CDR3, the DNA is TGTGCCAGCAGCGTAGTGGGAGGGGGGCAGCAAGGTACGCAGTATTTT. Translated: CASSVVGGGQQGTQYF.

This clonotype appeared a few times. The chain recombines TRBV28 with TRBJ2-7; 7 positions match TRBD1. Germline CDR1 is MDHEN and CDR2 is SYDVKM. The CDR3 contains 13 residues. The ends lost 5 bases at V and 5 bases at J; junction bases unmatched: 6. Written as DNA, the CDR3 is TGTGCCAGCAGTGAAACAGGGGTAGACGAGCAGTACTTC. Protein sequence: CASSETGVDEQYF.

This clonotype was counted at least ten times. Written as DNA, the CDR3 is TGTGCCAGCAGTCCAAGGCCGACAGGGTTCGCTGAAGCTTTCTTT. It encodes CASSPRPTGFAEAFF. The chain links TRBV12-3 or TRBV12-4 to TRBJ1-1; the match to TRBD1 covers 7 bases. Trimming at V came to 5 bases and at J to 6 bases, leaving 12 bases not matched to a gene. This CDR3 is built from 15 residues.